Listed here are 32 T cell receptor beta chains from one sample, sequenced in a study of cytomegalovirus exposure and HLA in healthy donors. Measured with immunoSEQ multiplex PCR; TCRdb has only the in-frame clones, and not every one. Seen here are around 230,000 clones, 75% to 90% observed once, and the top ten hold around 1.2%. The sequenced material came from PBMCs. These receptors were taken from a woman aged 30 to 39 in good health and CMV-seropositive.

This clone was observed once. The CDR3 reads CASSNPGQLIFF. CDR3 bases: TGTGCCAGTAGTAATCCGGGACAGCTTATATTTTTT. The chain couples TRBV19 to TRBJ1-4; 7 bases are shared with TRBD1. Germline CDR1 is LNHDA and CDR2 is SQIVND (reference sequence). This CDR3 is built from 12 residues. J was trimmed by 17 bases and V by 4 bases; bases with no gene match: 10.

This clone was counted only a few times. CDR3 in DNA: TGTGCCAGCTCACCGGGACTAGTTTCCTACGAGCAGTACTTC. It codes for CASSPGLVSYEQYF. The chain combines TRBV18 with TRBJ2-7, with 8 bases aligning to TRBD2. The CDR3 loop spans 14 amino acids. Germline CDR1 reads KGHSH; CDR2 reads LQKENI. The J segment lost 1 base and the V segment lost 3 bases, leaving 2 bases of the junction unmatched.

The rearrangement links TRBV7-6 to TRBJ2-7, with a tentative D call TRBD2 (6 bases). V gave up 1 base and J gave up 0 bases, with 16 bases separating them. CDR3 length: 17 residues. Germline CDR1 is SGHVS and CDR2 is FNYEAQ. The CDR3 protein is CASSLGVEGIPSYEQYF. As DNA, the CDR3 is TGTGCCAGCAGCTTAGGAGTGGAGGGCATCCCCTCCTACGAGCAGTACTTC.

The chain combines TRBV27 with TRBJ2-7, with TRBD2 identical over 9 bases. CDR3 size: 15 residues. The germline V gene encodes CDR1 MNHEY and CDR2 SMNVEV (reference sequence). V lost 2 bases and J lost 4; bases outside the gene matches: 6. DNA for the CDR3: TGTGCCAGCAGTTTAGCGGGAGGGTTAGGGTACGAGCAGTACTTC. Protein product: CASSLAGGLGYEQYF.

This clone was seen only once. The rearrangement links TRBV6-5 to TRBJ2-7; tentative D call: TRBD1 (7 bases). Germline CDR1 and CDR2: MNHEY and SVGAGI. The CDR3 is 15 residues long. V was shortened by 6 bases and J by 4 bases, with 19 bases between the two germline ends. The chain's CDR3 is CASSSTGTRGYEQYF. DNA of the CDR3: TGTGCCAGCAGCTCGACAGGGACCCGGGGGTACGAGCAGTACTTC.

The gene calls are TRBV19 and TRBJ2-6; TRBD1 is a possible D gene (5 bases). Germline lookup yields CDR1 LNHDA and CDR2 SQIVND (reference sequence). V lost 4 bases to trimming and J lost 0 bases, with 10 bases between them. There are 16 residues in the CDR3. CDR3 region: CASSNQGGSGANVLTF. As DNA, the CDR3 is TGTGCCAGTAGTAATCAGGGCGGCTCTGGGGCCAACGTCCTGACTTTC.

V and J are TRBV18 and TRBJ2-1, with 9 bases identical to TRBD2. CDR1 and CDR2 (germline): KGHSH, LQKENI. The V segment lost 1 base and the J segment 4 bases; nucleotides outside the gene matches: 5. The CDR3 consists of 16 residues. The CDR3 region has the DNA TGTGCCAGCTCACCACGGGTAGCGGGAGATTACAATGAGCAGTTCTTC. Translation gives CASSPRVAGDYNEQFF.

The chain employs TRBV9 and TRBJ2-7; a possible D gene is TRBD2 (6 bases). V dropped 3 bases and J dropped 5 bases, with 15 bases sitting between them. CDR1 is SGDLS, CDR2 YYNGEE, per germline. This CDR3 has 14 residues. This CDR3 is CASSGDWAGDEQYF. DNA for the CDR3: TGTGCCAGCAGCGGGGACTGGGCGGGTGACGAGCAGTACTTC.

This rearrangement joins TRBV10-1 to TRBJ2-7; 7 bases agree with TRBD2. V shed 2 bases and J 3 bases; nucleotides not matched to a gene: 7. The CDR3 contains 15 residues. The germline gives CDR1 WNHNN, CDR2 SYGVQD (reference sequence). The CDR3 nucleotides are TGCGCCAGCAGTGAGGGGCTAGCGGAAATCTACGAGCAGTACTTC. Translating gives CASSEGLAEIYEQYF.

Only one count was recorded for this clone. The gene calls are TRBV5-1 and TRBJ2-2; TRBD2 matches at 13 bases. In germline, CDR1 is SGHRS, CDR2 YFSETQ. CDR3 size: 17 residues. After removal of 4 bases from V and 0 bases from J, the junction contained 3 bases not matched to a gene. The CDR3 protein is CASSRTSGRANTGELFF. CDR3 nucleotides: TGCGCCAGCAGCCGGACTAGCGGGAGAGCGAACACCGGGGAGCTGTTTTTT.

This clone was recorded only once. The chain recombines TRBV19 with TRBJ2-7; tentative D call: TRBD2 (6 bases). Trimming left V 6 bases short and J 4 bases short, with 22 bases between. The CDR3 extends over 16 amino acids. Per the germline V gene, CDR1 is LNHDA and CDR2 is SQIVND (reference sequence). CDR3 sequence: CASSLSYGGMAYEQYF. In DNA, the CDR3 is TGTGCCAGTAGCCTTTCGTATGGCGGGATGGCATACGAGCAGTACTTC.

This clone was counted at least ten times. This chain uses TRBV4-1 with TRBJ1-4; D unclear. The CDR3 has 15 amino acids. Trimming took off 0 bases at V and 8 bases at J, with 13 bases between the two ends. Germline lookup yields CDR1 MGHRA and CDR2 YSYEKL. CDR3 DNA: TGCGCCAGCAGCCAAGAGGGCAGATCAGGCGAAAAACTGTTTTTT. It specifies CASSQEGRSGEKLFF.

Here the CDR3 DNA reads TGTGCCAGCAGCCGGACTAGCGGGGATGAGCAGTTCTTC. Its translation is CASSRTSGDEQFF. The chain joins TRBV13 to TRBJ2-1; 12 bases map to TRBD2. This CDR3 is built from 13 residues. The germline CDR1 and CDR2 sequences are PRHDT and FYEKMQ (reference sequence). V trimming: 5 bases; J trimming: 8 bases; junction bases outside the gene matches: 1.

The V and J genes are TRBV10-3 and TRBJ1-2; 9 nucleotides match TRBD1. Trimming removed 10 bases from V and 8 bases from J; junction bases left unmatched: 8. The germline V gene encodes CDR1 ENHRY and CDR2 SYGVKD. The CDR3 loop spans 12 amino acids. The CDR3 loop is CATLGQGGGYTF. In DNA, the CDR3 is TGTGCCACACTGGGACAGGGAGGAGGCTACACCTTC.

The J gene is TRBJ2-5, the V gene TRBV7-2; perhaps TRBD2 as D (5 bases). The V end lost 0 bases, the J end lost 3 bases, and 8 bases lay between the germline ends. From germline, CDR1 is SGHTA and CDR2 FQGNSA. The CDR3 runs 14 residues. CDR3 nucleotides: TGTGCCAGCAGCTTAGCGACGGGAAAAGAGACCCAGTACTTC. Translated: CASSLATGKETQYF.

This clone was detected a few times. Here the CDR3 DNA reads TGCAGCTTCGGCGGACAGGGCTATGGCTACACCTTC. Its translation is CSFGGQGYGYTF. The chain is built from TRBV29-1 and TRBJ1-2; TRBD1 matches at 8 bases. In germline, CDR1 is SQVTM, CDR2 ANQGSEA. This CDR3 has 12 amino acids. J was trimmed by 4 bases and V by 8 bases; bases with no gene match: 6.

The rearrangement links TRBV28 to TRBJ2-7, with TRBD1 matching over 7 bases. The CDR3 totals 14 residues. CDR1 and CDR2 from the germline V gene are MDHEN and SYDVKM. V was pared by 1 base and J by 6 bases, with 6 bases of the junction left unmatched. As DNA, the CDR3 is TGTGCCAGCAGTTTATCAGGGGGTGGTTTCGAGCAGTACTTC. Its translation: CASSLSGGGFEQYF.

J is TRBJ2-1 and V is TRBV10-3; D gene ambiguous. CDR1 and CDR2 from the germline V gene are ENHRY and SYGVKD. The CDR3 length is 11 residues. V was pared by 8 bases and J by 2 bases, with 4 bases between. Here the CDR3 reads CAIGPYNEQFF. CDR3 nucleotide sequence: TGTGCCATCGGGCCCTACAATGAGCAGTTCTTC.

This clone was seen more than once but under ten times. The chain links TRBV2 to TRBJ1-5; D is unresolved. Germline CDR1 and CDR2: SNHLY and FYNNEI. The CDR3 contains 14 residues. Trimming pared 4 bases from V and 2 bases from J, leaving 9 bases between. The CDR3 region has the DNA TGTGCCAGCAGTGGTCCTCGGGGCAATCAGCCCCAGCATTTT. This encodes CASSGPRGNQPQHF. The full variable domain, its missing parts supplied by reference TRBV2 and TRBJ1-5, is EPEVTQTPSHQVTQMGQEVILRCVPISNHLYFYWYRQILGQKVEFLVSFYNNEISEKSEIFDDQFSVERPDGSNFTLKIRSTKLEDSAMYFCASSGPRGNQPQHFGDGTRLSIL.

This chain joins TRBV5-1 and TRBJ2-4; 7 positions match TRBD2. V shed 1 base and J 8 bases; nucleotides not matched to a gene: 12. The length of the CDR3 is 16 residues. The germline V gene encodes CDR1 SGHRS and CDR2 YFSETQ. This CDR3 is CASSLSGTFQRDIQYF. The CDR3 DNA reads as TGCGCCAGCAGCTTGAGCGGGACCTTCCAAAGGGACATTCAGTACTTC.

As concerns this clone: The sample carries other DNA sequences with the same CDR3. The chain uses TRBV5-1 and TRBJ2-1; D is unresolved. V gave up 1 base and J gave up 7 bases, with 9 bases separating them. This CDR3 has 13 amino acids. CDR1 is SGHRS, CDR2 YFSETQ, per germline. CDR3 residues: CASSLLASNEQFF. CDR3 DNA sequence: TGCGCCAGCAGCTTGTTGGCTAGTAATGAGCAGTTCTTC.

The chain uses TRBV18 and TRBJ2-1; D remains unclear. V shed 3 bases and J shed 5 bases, with 11 bases lying between them. Germline CDR1 reads KGHSH; CDR2 reads LQKENI. The CDR3 is 14 amino acids. The CDR3 region is CASSPAVGNNEQFF. The CDR3 DNA sequence: TGTGCCAGCTCACCGGCGGTCGGAAACAATGAGCAGTTCTTC.

This CDR3 is CASSEQENTEAFF. CDR3 sequence (DNA): TGTGCCAGCAGCGAACAGGAGAACACTGAAGCTTTCTTT. The V and J genes are TRBV9 and TRBJ1-1, with D possibly matching TRBD1 (5 bases). The CDR3 contains 13 residues. Germline lookup yields CDR1 SGDLS and CDR2 YYNGEE. V dropped 3 bases and J dropped 1 base, with 7 bases sitting between them.

The rearrangement uses TRBV28 and TRBJ1-1; D is uncertain. The length of the CDR3 is 15 residues. V was trimmed by 8 bases and J by 2 bases, leaving 18 bases between them. The germline CDR1 and CDR2 sequences are MDHEN and SYDVKM. The CDR3 reads CASSSGEPPNTEAFF. CDR3 sequence (DNA): TGTGCCAGCTCCTCTGGAGAGCCGCCTAACACTGAAGCTTTCTTT. Combining the CDR3 with reference TRBV28 and TRBJ1-1 gives the whole variable domain DVKVTQSSRYLVKRTGEKVFLECVQDMDHENMFWYRQDPGLGLRLIYFSYDVKMKEKGDIPEGYSVSREKKERFSLILESASTNQTSMYLCASSSGEPPNTEAFFGQGTRLTVV.

The chain combines TRBV6-1 with TRBJ1-3; 7 nucleotides align to TRBD1. This CDR3 comprises 17 residues. Germline CDR1 and CDR2: MNHNS and SASEGT. With 2 bases clipped from V and 4 bases from J, the junction kept 11 bases outside the gene matches. The CDR3 reads CASSEWGQGVSGNTIYF. CDR3 DNA: TGTGCCAGCAGTGAATGGGGTCAGGGGGTATCAGGAAACACCATATATTTT.

The chain links TRBV27 to TRBJ1-1, with D possibly being TRBD1 (5 bases). The CDR3 has 19 residues. Per the germline V gene, CDR1 is MNHEY and CDR2 is SMNVEV (reference sequence). The V gene lost 2 bases and the J gene lost 0 bases, with 22 bases spanning the gap. CDR3 region: CASSLEGAGRGELNTEAFF. The DNA for the CDR3 is TGTGCCAGCAGTTTAGAAGGGGCAGGGCGAGGTGAATTGAACACTGAAGCTTTCTTT.

This chain uses TRBV27 with TRBJ1-1; TRBD1 matches at 8 bases. Trimming removed 4 bases from V and 4 bases from J; junction bases left unmatched: 2. In germline, CDR1 is MNHEY, CDR2 SMNVEV (reference sequence). The CDR3 has 13 amino acids. The CDR3 loop reads CASSSQGATEAFF. The CDR3 nucleotides are TGTGCCAGCAGTTCGCAGGGGGCCACTGAAGCTTTCTTT.

As concerns this clone: Other nucleotide sequences in the sample specify the same CDR3. This rearrangement joins TRBV7-6 to TRBJ2-7; maybe TRBD2 (5 bases). There are 13 residues in the CDR3. The ends were cut back, 5 bases at V and 6 bases at J, with 14 bases in the middle. CDR1 is SGHVS, CDR2 FNYEAQ, per germline. CDR3 residues: CASSRTETGEQYF. CDR3 nucleotides: TGTGCCAGCAGCCGGACTGAGACGGGCGAGCAGTACTTC.

The chain joins TRBV10-1 to TRBJ2-2; D is perhaps TRBD1 (5 bases). This CDR3 region has 12 residues. Per the germline V gene, CDR1 is WNHNN and CDR2 is SYGVQD (reference sequence). V lost 4 bases and J lost 6, with 6 bases in between. CDR3 DNA sequence: TGCGCCAGCAGTGTAGGGGCCGGGGAGCTGTTTTTT. Amino acids: CASSVGAGELFF.

The rearrangement uses TRBV2 and TRBJ2-3, with 9 bases matching TRBD2. Germline values: CDR1 SNHLY, CDR2 FYNNEI. Unmatched junction bases numbered 6, after V lost 8 bases and J lost 3 bases. The CDR3 length is 14 residues. The CDR3 nucleotides read TGTGCCAGCCAAGTAGCGGGAGTGACAGATACGCAGTATTTT. Its translation: CASQVAGVTDTQYF. Full variable domain (remainder filled in from reference TRBV2 and TRBJ2-3): EPEVTQTPSHQVTQMGQEVILRCVPISNHLYFYWYRQILGQKVEFLVSFYNNEISEKSEIFDDQFSVERPDGSNFTLKIRSTKLEDSAMYFCASQVAGVTDTQYFGPGTRLTVL.

The chain combines TRBV28 with TRBJ2-4; 8 bases line up with TRBD1. The CDR3 length is 13 residues. The V gene's germline CDR1 is MDHEN and CDR2 SYDVKM. V lost 3 bases to trimming and J lost 8 bases; unmatched junction nucleotides: 3. The CDR3 DNA follows: TGTGCCAGCAGTTTTCAGGGGGCGGACATTCAGTACTTC. It encodes CASSFQGADIQYF.

The J gene is TRBJ2-3, the V gene TRBV28; D might be TRBD2 (7 bases). The CDR3 length is 16 residues. Between the trimmed V and J ends, which lost 5 bases and 1 base, there was a span of 16 bases. Germline V gives CDR1 MDHEN, CDR2 SYDVKM. CDR3 loop: CASSPAGEGGTDTQYF. The CDR3 region has the DNA TGTGCCAGCAGTCCCGCAGGGGAGGGAGGCACAGATACGCAGTATTTT. Drawing the rest from reference TRBV28 and TRBJ2-3, the complete variable domain is DVKVTQSSRYLVKRTGEKVFLECVQDMDHENMFWYRQDPGLGLRLIYFSYDVKMKEKGDIPEGYSVSREKKERFSLILESASTNQTSMYLCASSPAGEGGTDTQYFGPGTRLTVL.